A selection of T cell receptor beta chains follows, all from one sample in a study of shared clonotypes between healthy human individuals. Sequenced by immunoSEQ multiplex PCR; TCRdb stores in-frame clones only, minus some. In the table there are millions of clones, roughly 95% of which are singletons. What was sequenced was naive CD4+ T cells sorted from blood. All receptors derive from a man younger than 30 in good health. Both conserved end residues are part of each CDR3. Each record gives: clone size, J gene, V gene, D gene, CDR3 protein, CDR3 DNA. The D gene is left open where the match is weak. The listing skips clone size in some rows; elsewhere it reads once, few, many or a size class.

NA,TRBJ1-2,TRBV15,NA,CATSRDGIDYGYTF,TGTGCCACCAGCAGAGACGGGATCGACTATGGCTACACCTTC
NA,TRBJ1-5,TRBV7-2,NA,CASSLAGGQPQHF,TGTGCCAGCAGCTTGGCAGGCGGCCAGCCCCAGCATTTT
NA,TRBJ1-6,TRBV30,NA,CAWSKGVNNSPLHF,TGTGCCTGGAGCAAGGGAGTAAATAATTCACCCCTCCACTTT
NA,TRBJ1-1,TRBV11-3,NA,CASSLESDNEAFF,TGTGCCAGCAGCTTAGAGTCGGACAATGAAGCTTTCTTT
NA,TRBJ2-7,TRBV6-5,NA,CASRDRGYEQYF,TGTGCCAGCAGGGATCGGGGCTACGAGCAGTACTTC
NA,TRBJ1-4,TRBV23-1,NA,CASSPQPGYPCGCRKKLFF,TGCGCCAGCAGTCCTCAACCCGGTTATCCCTGCGGCTGTAGGAAAAAACTGTTTTTT
NA,TRBJ1-1,TRBV6-5,NA,CASSYSRGGRNTEAFF,TGTGCCAGCAGTTACTCGAGGGGAGGCAGGAACACTGAAGCTTTCTTT
NA,TRBJ2-2,TRBV11-2,NA,CASSLLPLNTGELFF,TGTGCCAGCAGCTTACTTCCATTGAACACCGGGGAGCTGTTTTTT
NA,TRBJ2-2,TRBV25-1,NA,CASSPPGGTISGELFF,TGTGCCAGCAGTCCCCCAGGCGGGACCATATCCGGGGAGCTGTTTTTT
once,TRBJ2-3,TRBV4-1,TRBD1,CASSQGQGSNTQYF,TGCGCCAGCAGCCAAGGACAGGGGTCAAATACGCAGTATTTT
NA,TRBJ2-3,TRBV4-1,TRBD2,CASSQSGRGTDTQYF,TGCGCCAGCAGCCAGAGCGGGAGAGGCACAGATACGCAGTATTTT
once,TRBJ2-2,TRBV10-3,NA,CAISENYTGELFF,TGTGCCATCAGTGAGAACTACACCGGGGAGCTGTTTTTT
once,TRBJ1-1,TRBV4-1,NA,CASSQDLARGNTEAFF,TGCGCCAGCAGCCAAGATCTCGCCCGGGGAAACACTGAAGCTTTCTTT
once,TRBJ2-3,TRBV10-3,NA,CAIKRDFTDTQYF,TGTGCCATCAAAAGGGACTTTACAGATACGCAGTATTTT
NA,TRBJ1-2,TRBV6-5,NA,CASSKRMNYGYTF,TGTGCCAGCAGTAAACGTATGAACTATGGCTACACCTTC
NA,TRBJ2-7,TRBV15,TRBD1,CATSREVRQGADEQYF,TGTGCCACCAGTCGCGAAGTGCGACAGGGGGCGGACGAGCAGTACTTC
NA,TRBJ1-3,TRBV18,NA,CASSPETGGSGNTIYF,TGTGCCAGCTCCCCCGAGACTGGCGGTAGTGGAAACACCATATATTTT
NA,TRBJ2-7,TRBV7-2,TRBD1,CASRGTDPYEQYF,TGTGCCAGCAGAGGGACAGACCCCTACGAGCAGTACTTC
NA,TRBJ2-7,TRBV6-5,NA,CASSYGGAGEQYF,TGTGCCAGCAGTTACGGGGGGGCTGGGGAGCAGTACTTC
NA,TRBJ1-2,TRBV7-9,TRBD1,CASSSRTGQVNYGYTF,TGTGCCAGCAGCTCGCGGACAGGACAGGTTAACTATGGCTACACCTTC
NA,TRBJ1-1,TRBV6-5,NA,CASSPGSVMNTEAFF,TGTGCCAGCAGCCCCGGCTCCGTTATGAACACTGAAGCTTTCTTT
NA,TRBJ2-3,TRBV5-1,NA,CASSLAPGERTDTQYF,TGCGCCAGCAGCTTGGCCCCAGGAGAGCGCACAGATACGCAGTATTTT
NA,TRBJ2-5,TRBV9,TRBD2,CASSVGTSGSQETQYF,TGTGCCAGCAGCGTAGGTACTAGCGGGAGTCAAGAGACCCAGTACTTC
NA,TRBJ1-6,TRBV28,NA,CASRLSSYNSPLHF,TGTGCCAGCAGACTCAGCTCCTATAATTCACCCCTCCACTTT
NA,TRBJ1-2,TRBV28,NA,CASSWGGGYTF,TGTGCCAGCAGTTGGGGCGGGGGCTACACCTTC
NA,TRBJ2-3,TRBV14,TRBD2,CASSQRTSGGAGTQYF,TGTGCCAGCAGCCAACGGACTAGCGGGGGGGCCGGGACGCAGTATTTT
NA,TRBJ2-2,TRBV7-2,NA,CASSAGQGGELFF,TGTGCCAGCAGCGCCGGTCAGGGCGGGGAGCTGTTTTTT
NA,TRBJ2-4,TRBV11-3,NA,CASSSRVTQAKNIQYF,TGTGCCAGCAGCTCGCGAGTCACTCAAGCCAAAAACATTCAGTACTTC
NA,TRBJ1-3,TRBV9,NA,CASRSGNTIYF,TGTGCCAGCCGGTCTGGAAACACCATATATTTT
NA,TRBJ2-7,TRBV11-2,NA,CASSVTGTEQYF,TGTGCCAGCAGCGTCACAGGGACCGAGCAGTACTTC
NA,TRBJ1-3,TRBV4-1,NA,CASSQDWSLRPGNTIYF,TGCGCCAGCAGCCAAGATTGGTCTCTACGCCCTGGAAACACCATATATTTT
NA,TRBJ2-1,TRBV10-3,TRBD1,CAISGGQATYNEQFF,TGTGCCATCAGTGGGGGACAGGCGACCTACAATGAGCAGTTCTTC
NA,TRBJ2-6,TRBV28,NA,CASSQGQGKDSGANVLTF,TGTGCCAGCAGTCAGGGCCAGGGGAAGGACTCTGGGGCCAACGTCCTGACTTTC
NA,TRBJ2-7,TRBV10-1,NA,CASSGTQTPYEQYF,TGCGCCAGCAGTGGGACTCAAACTCCCTACGAGCAGTACTTC
once,TRBJ2-7,TRBV30,NA,CAWGPAGPYEQYF,TGTGCCTGGGGCCCCGCGGGTCCCTACGAGCAGTACTTC